A single sample gave rise to the 14 T cell receptor beta chains below, sequenced in a study of OX40 agonist ivuxolimab in advanced cancers. Library prep was done by the immunoSEQ multiplex PCR assay. TCRdb mirrors the immuneACCESS table, restricted to in-frame sequences. Some clones are absent from its copies; in checked studies, under half trace to an unresolved V gene, and the reason for the others is unknown. This sample is represented by more than 13,000 clones; more than 75% of them were singletons. In total, the top ten clones hold around 37% of the sample. This specimen was CD4+ or CD8+ T cells sorted from blood, taken in a trial of the OX40 agonist ivuxolimab. The source of these receptors is an adult with an advanced solid tumor such as melanoma, head and neck, liver or kidney cancer.

The V gene is TRBV6-5, the J gene TRBJ1-1, with D uncertain. The length of the CDR3 is 13 residues. The germline gives CDR1 MNHEY, CDR2 SVGAGI. Trimming took 2 bases from V and 2 from J, leaving 6 bases between them. The chain's CDR3 is CASSYGENTEAFF. The CDR3, as DNA: TGTGCCAGCAGTTACGGGGAAAACACTGAAGCTTTCTTT.

The chain carries TRBV5-8 and TRBJ1-3; D gene ambiguous. Germline values: CDR1 SGHTS, CDR2 YDEGEE. Trimming left V 4 bases short and J 8 bases short, with 10 bases between. The CDR3 runs 12 residues. CDR3 residues: CASSHSEDTIYF. DNA of the CDR3: TGTGCCAGCAGCCATAGCGAGGACACCATATATTTT.

This clone is labeled as hyperexpanded. Other DNA sequences within the sample encode an identical CDR3. The chain links TRBV4-3 to TRBJ2-3, with 8 bases identical to TRBD2. Trimming removed 0 bases from V and 4 bases from J; junction bases left unmatched: 12. CDR1 and CDR2 (germline): LGHNA, YSLEER. The CDR3 has 18 residues. In nucleotides, the CDR3 is TGCGCCAGCAGCCAAGATCTCGCGGGGGGCCTGCTTTCAGATACGCAGTATTTT. Translation: CASSQDLAGGLLSDTQYF.

This clone was picked up one time. This chain links TRBV7-9 with TRBJ2-3, with D possibly TRBD2 on 5 matching bases. Germline V CDR1 and CDR2: SEHNR, FQNEAQ (reference sequence). The V end was cut by 2 bases, the J end by 2 bases, with 8 bases between. CDR3 length: 14 amino acids. CDR3 region: CASSLLGDTDTQYF. The CDR3 DNA reads TGTGCCAGCAGCTTATTGGGAGACACAGATACGCAGTATTTT.

This clone has only one observation. This rearrangement joins TRBV19 to TRBJ1-5; TRBD1 might be the D (5 bases). The CDR3 covers 18 residues. Germline-derived CDR1 and CDR2 are LNHDA and SQIVND (reference sequence). The V gene lost 3 bases and the J gene lost 0 bases, with 18 bases spanning the gap. The CDR3: CASSITRDLLYSNQPQHF. Written as DNA, the CDR3 is TGTGCCAGTAGTATCACAAGGGACCTTCTCTATAGCAATCAGCCCCAGCATTTT.

The rearrangement joins TRBV28 to TRBJ1-5; no firm D call. Deletions cut 5 bases from V and 0 bases from J, with 20 bases between. The CDR3 extends over 18 amino acids. Germline CDR1 is MDHEN and CDR2 is SYDVKM. CDR3 protein: CASSPPGGWGDSNQPQHF. CDR3 DNA sequence: TGTGCCAGCAGTCCCCCAGGTGGGTGGGGTGATAGCAATCAGCCCCAGCATTTT. Filled out from reference TRBV28 and TRBJ1-5, the complete variable domain reads DVKVTQSSRYLVKRTGEKVFLECVQDMDHENMFWYRQDPGLGLRLIYFSYDVKMKEKGDIPEGYSVSREKKERFSLILESASTNQTSMYLCASSPPGGWGDSNQPQHFGDGTRLSIL.

The gene calls are TRBV6-1 and TRBJ2-3, with a weak D call TRBD1 (5 bases). Germline CDR1 reads MNHNS; CDR2 reads SASEGT. This CDR3 spans 14 amino acids. Trimming removed 5 bases at V and 6 bases at J, with 15 bases between. As DNA, the CDR3 is TGTGCCAGCAGTTCCCCGACCAGGGCGGATACGCAGTATTTT. Translated, it gives CASSSPTRADTQYF.

The chain employs TRBV7-8 and TRBJ2-1; no clear D. This CDR3 region has 12 residues. Germline CDR1 SGHVS, CDR2 FQNEAQ. Between the trimmed V and J ends, which lost 5 bases and 5 bases, there was a span of 7 bases. DNA of the CDR3: TGTGCCAGCAGCGGGTGGGACAATGAGCAGTTCTTC. Its translation: CASSGWDNEQFF. Together with reference TRBV7-8 and TRBJ2-1, the CDR3 gives the full variable domain: GAGVSQSPRYKVAKRGQDVALRCDPISGHVSLFWYQQALGQGPEFLTYFQNEAQLDKSGLPSDRFFAERPEGSVSTLKIQRTQQEDSAVYLCASSGWDNEQFFGPGTRLTVL.

This clone was picked up many times. J is TRBJ1-2 and V is TRBV5-1; weak D call: TRBD1 (5 bases). Germline V CDR1 and CDR2: SGHRS, YFSETQ. Trimming cost V 6 bases and J 7 bases, with 16 bases left between them. This CDR3 spans 13 amino acids. DNA for the CDR3: TGCGCCAGCAAGCGGGAGTACGGGGCTGGCTACACCTTC. Amino acid sequence: CASKREYGAGYTF.

The chain recombines TRBV4-1 with TRBJ1-2; TRBD1 might be the D (5 bases). CDR1 MGHRA and CDR2 YSYEKL come from the germline V gene. This CDR3 is 15 amino acids long. V was pared by 8 bases and J by 4 bases, with 20 bases between. The DNA for the CDR3 is TGCGCCAGCCAGGTAGTGTACGGGGCCCCCTATGGCTACACCTTC. Its protein product is CASQVVYGAPYGYTF.

CDR3 nucleotides: TGTGCCAGCAGTGAAGCAGTAGGCAGGGCGAGGTTCTATGGCTACACCTTC. Amino acids: CASSEAVGRARFYGYTF. The V and J genes are TRBV6-1 and TRBJ1-2; D may be TRBD1 (5 bases). The CDR3 has 17 residues. CDR1 is MNHNS and CDR2 is SASEGT in the germline V gene. V was pared by 0 bases and J by 4 bases, with 18 bases between.

The chain links TRBV7-2 to TRBJ2-7, with 9 bases that match TRBD2. Looked up from germline, CDR1 is SGHTA and CDR2 is FQGNSA. The CDR3 loop spans 15 amino acids. The V gene end was trimmed by 1 base and the J gene end by 5 bases; junction bases not matched to a gene: 6. In DNA form, the CDR3 reads TGTGCCAGCAGCTTAGGGAGCGGGGGGCGAGACGAGCAGTACTTC. Translation: CASSLGSGGRDEQYF.

This rearrangement joins TRBV2 to TRBJ2-7, with D possibly matching TRBD1 (7 bases). The germline gives CDR1 SNHLY, CDR2 FYNNEI. The CDR3 covers 14 residues. V lost 7 bases to trimming and J lost 4 bases, with 17 bases between them. Written as DNA, the CDR3 is TGTGCCAGCAAACCATCAGGGGGGAGGTACGAGCAGTACTTC. Residues: CASKPSGGRYEQYF. Full variable domain (remainder filled in from reference TRBV2 and TRBJ2-7): EPEVTQTPSHQVTQMGQEVILRCVPISNHLYFYWYRQILGQKVEFLVSFYNNEISEKSEIFDDQFSVERPDGSNFTLKIRSTKLEDSAMYFCASKPSGGRYEQYFGPGTRLTVT.

The chain couples TRBV6-5 to TRBJ1-5; 7 bases match TRBD1. The CDR3 sequence is 15 residues long. Germline CDR1 MNHEY, CDR2 SVGAGI. The V segment lost 6 bases and the J segment 2 bases; nucleotides outside the gene matches: 7. CDR3 sequence (DNA): TGTGCCAGCAGATTCACAGGGGTCGGCAATCAGCCCCAGCATTTT. It specifies CASRFTGVGNQPQHF.